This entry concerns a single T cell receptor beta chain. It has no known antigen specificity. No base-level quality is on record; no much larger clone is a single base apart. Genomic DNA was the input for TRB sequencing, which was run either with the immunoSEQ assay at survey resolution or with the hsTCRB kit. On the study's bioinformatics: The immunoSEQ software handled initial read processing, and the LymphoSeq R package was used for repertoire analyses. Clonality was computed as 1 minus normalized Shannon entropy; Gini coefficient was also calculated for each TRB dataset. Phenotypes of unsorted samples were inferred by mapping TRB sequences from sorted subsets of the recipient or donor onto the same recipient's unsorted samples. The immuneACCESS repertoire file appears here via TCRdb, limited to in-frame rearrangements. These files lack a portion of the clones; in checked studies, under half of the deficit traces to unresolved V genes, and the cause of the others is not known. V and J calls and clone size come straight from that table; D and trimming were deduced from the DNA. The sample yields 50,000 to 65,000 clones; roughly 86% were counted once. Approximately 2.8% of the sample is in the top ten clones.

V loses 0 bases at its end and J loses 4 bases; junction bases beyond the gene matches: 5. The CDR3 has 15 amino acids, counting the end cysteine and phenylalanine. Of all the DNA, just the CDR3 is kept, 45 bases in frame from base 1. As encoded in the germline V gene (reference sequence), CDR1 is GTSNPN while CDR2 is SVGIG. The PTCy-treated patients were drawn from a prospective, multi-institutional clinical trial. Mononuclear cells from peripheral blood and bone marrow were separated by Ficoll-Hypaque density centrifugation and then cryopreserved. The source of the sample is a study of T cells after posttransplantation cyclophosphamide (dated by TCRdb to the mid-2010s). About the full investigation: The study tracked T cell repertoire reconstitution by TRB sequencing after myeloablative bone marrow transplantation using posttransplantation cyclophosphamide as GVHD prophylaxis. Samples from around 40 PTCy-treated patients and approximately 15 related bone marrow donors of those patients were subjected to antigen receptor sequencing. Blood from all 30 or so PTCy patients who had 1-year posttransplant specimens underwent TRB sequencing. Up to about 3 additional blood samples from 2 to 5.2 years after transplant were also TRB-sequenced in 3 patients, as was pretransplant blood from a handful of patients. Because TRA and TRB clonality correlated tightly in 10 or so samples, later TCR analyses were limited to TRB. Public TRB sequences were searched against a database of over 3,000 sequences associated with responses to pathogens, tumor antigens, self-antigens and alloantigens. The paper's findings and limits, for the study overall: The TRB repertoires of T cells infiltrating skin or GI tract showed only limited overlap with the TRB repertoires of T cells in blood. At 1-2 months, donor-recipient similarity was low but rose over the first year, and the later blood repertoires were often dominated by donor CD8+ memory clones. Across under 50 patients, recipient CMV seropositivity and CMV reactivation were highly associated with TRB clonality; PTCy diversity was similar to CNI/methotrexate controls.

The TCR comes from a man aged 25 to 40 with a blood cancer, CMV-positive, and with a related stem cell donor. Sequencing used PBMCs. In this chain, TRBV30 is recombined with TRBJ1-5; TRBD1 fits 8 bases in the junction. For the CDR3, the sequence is CAWSVPGQANQPQHF. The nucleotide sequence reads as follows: TGTGCCTGGAGTGTACCGGGACAGGCTAATCAGCCCCAGCATTTT.